This is a list of T cell receptor beta chains from one sample in a study of control samples from healthy donors and cancer patients. Produced via immunoSEQ multiplex PCR; TCRdb's table is partial and in-frame only. Of 150,000 or so clones in the sample, roughly 94% are singletons; the top ten hold 14%. Sequencing was carried out using PBMCs. All receptors come from a man between 60 and 75 years old with colorectal cancer. Each CDR3 is given with its conserved first and last residue. The order of the fields is clone size, V gene, D gene, J gene, CDR3 DNA, CDR3 protein. The D gene is left open where the match is weak. Expanded clones are given a class, and other clones once, few, many or no size at all.

size: .
V: TRBV27
D: .
J: TRBJ1-2
DNA: TGTGCCAGCAGTTCCGACAGGCGGGTGGGAGGCTACACCTTC
CDR3: CASSSDRRVGGYTF

size: .
V: TRBV9
D: .
J: TRBJ2-5
DNA: TGTGCCAGCAGCGTAGATGGGGGTCGGGAGACCCAGTACTTC
CDR3: CASSVDGGRETQYF

size: .
V: TRBV6-1
D: .
J: TRBJ1-5
DNA: TGTGCCAGCAGTGAACAGGGTACCGGCAATCAGCCCCAGCATTTT
CDR3: CASSEQGTGNQPQHF

size: .
V: TRBV11-3
D: .
J: TRBJ1-1
DNA: TGTGCCAGCAGCCGGGACCTGAACACTGAAGCTTTCTTT
CDR3: CASSRDLNTEAFF

size: once
V: TRBV4-1
D: .
J: TRBJ1-1
DNA: TGCGCCAGCAGCCAAGATTACGGATCACCGCGTGAAGCTTTCTTT
CDR3: CASSQDYGSPREAFF

size: once
V: TRBV2
D: .
J: TRBJ2-7
DNA: TGTGCCAGCAAGGCCCACGAGCAGTACTTC
CDR3: CASKAHEQYF

size: .
V: TRBV9
D: .
J: TRBJ1-5
DNA: TGTGCCAGCAGCGGCGGAGAGAGCGGAGGGGGCAATCAGCCCCAGCATTTT
CDR3: CASSGGESGGGNQPQHF

size: .
V: TRBV10-3
D: TRBD2
J: TRBJ2-5
DNA: TGTGCCATCAGTGAGGGACTAGCGGGGGGGCCGGCTGGGACCCAGTACTTC
CDR3: CAISEGLAGGPAGTQYF

size: .
V: TRBV19
D: TRBD1
J: TRBJ2-7
DNA: TGTGCCAGTAAATCAGGGACAGGGGCCTCCTACGAGCAGTACTTC
CDR3: CASKSGTGASYEQYF

size: .
V: TRBV29-1
D: TRBD1
J: TRBJ1-1
DNA: TGCAGCGTCGCAGTTGGGACAGGGGTTGGGAAAGCTTTCTTT
CDR3: CSVAVGTGVGKAFF

size: few
V: TRBV5-4
D: .
J: TRBJ2-5
DNA: TGTGCCAGCAGCCCTGGGACTTTTCAAGAGACCCAGTACTTC
CDR3: CASSPGTFQETQYF

size: .
V: TRBV18
D: .
J: TRBJ1-1
DNA: TGTGCCAGCTCACCGTCGACAGGGAACACTGAAGCTTTCTTT
CDR3: CASSPSTGNTEAFF

size: .
V: TRBV10-2
D: TRBD1
J: TRBJ1-1
DNA: TGCGCCAGCAGTGCTCAGGGGGACACTGAAGCTTTCTTT
CDR3: CASSAQGDTEAFF

size: .
V: TRBV3-1/TRBV3-2
D: .
J: TRBJ2-1
DNA: TGTGCCAGCAGCCTGGGACGACTCGGGCATGAGCAGTTCTTC
CDR3: CASSLGRLGHEQFF

size: .
V: TRBV27
D: TRBD1
J: TRBJ2-2
DNA: TGTGCCAGCAGTCGCCCCGGCCACGACAGGGGAAACACCGGGGAGCTGTTTTTT
CDR3: CASSRPGHDRGNTGELFF

size: .
V: TRBV30
D: TRBD2
J: TRBJ2-3
DNA: TGTGCCTGGACCCTCGGGGGGGGACACACAGATACGCAGTATTTT
CDR3: CAWTLGGGHTDTQYF

size: .
V: TRBV9
D: .
J: TRBJ1-1
DNA: TGTGCCAGCAGCGCCGGGGAAGGGGGCACTGAAGCTTTCTTT
CDR3: CASSAGEGGTEAFF

size: .
V: TRBV20-1
D: .
J: TRBJ2-1
DNA: TGCAGTGCGGACACAAACAATGAGCAGTTCTTC
CDR3: CSADTNNEQFF

size: once
V: TRBV9
D: TRBD2
J: TRBJ2-3
DNA: TGTGCCAGCAGCGTAGAATCGACTAGCGGGGGGGTGGCGGATACGCAGTATTTT
CDR3: CASSVESTSGGVADTQYF